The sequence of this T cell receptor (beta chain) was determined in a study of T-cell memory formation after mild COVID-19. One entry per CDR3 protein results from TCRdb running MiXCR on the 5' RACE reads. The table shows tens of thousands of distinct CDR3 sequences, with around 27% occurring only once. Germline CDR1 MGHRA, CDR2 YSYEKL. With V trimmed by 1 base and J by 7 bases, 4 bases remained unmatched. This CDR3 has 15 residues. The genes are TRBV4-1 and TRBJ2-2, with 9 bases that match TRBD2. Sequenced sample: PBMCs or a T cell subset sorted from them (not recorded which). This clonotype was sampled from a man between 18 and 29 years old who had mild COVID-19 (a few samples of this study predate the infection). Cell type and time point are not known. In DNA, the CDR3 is TGCGCCAGCAGCCAAGTGGCGGGGGGGTTCGGGGAGCTGTTTTTT. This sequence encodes CASSQVAGGFGELFF.